The 2 T cell receptor beta chains below all came from one sample that was sequenced in a study of cytomegalovirus exposure and HLA in healthy donors. The PCR ran on 60 Vbeta and 13 Jbeta primers. The assay was immunoSEQ multiplex PCR, and TCRdb's table has in-frame clones only and misses some. The sample holds more than 150,000 clones, roughly 76% seen once. The sample was PBMCs. The origin of the receptors is a man in his forties in good health and CMV-seropositive.

J is TRBJ2-1 and V is TRBV7-6; TRBD1 might be the D (6 bases). Trimming removed 10 bases at V and 5 bases at J, with 15 bases between. The CDR3 is made up of 13 amino acids. Germline V lookup: CDR1 SGHVS, CDR2 FNYEAQ. For the CDR3, the DNA is TGTGCCACAATGGCAGGGGCAGACAATGAGCAGTTCTTC. Protein: CATMAGADNEQFF.

To note about this clone: Germline is not matched at one junction end, which may reflect a read error. CDR3 bases: TGTACCAGCGGTTCAGGGGACACTGAAGCTTTCTTT. This codes for CTSGSGDTEAFF. This rearrangement joins TRBV25-1 to TRBJ1-1, with D possibly TRBD1 on 6 matching bases. The CDR3 sequence is 12 residues long. Germline V lookup: CDR1 MGHDK, CDR2 SYGVNS.